The text below deals with one T cell receptor (beta chain). This specimen comes from a study of blood T cell repertoires in COVID-19. At the level of the study: The United States, Italy and Spain were the sources of the acute and convalescent COVID-19 samples. The analysed material was cDNA or gDNA that came from T cells, B-cell-depleted T cells, or PBMCs.

V was clipped by 5 bases and J by 1 base, with 11 bases between them. Germline lookup yields CDR1 MDHEN and CDR2 SYDVKM. This CDR3 is built from 14 residues. Original analysis: For nucleated cells, counts were estimated from reference gene primer amplification. Generated by immunoSEQ multiplex PCR, the TCRdb table keeps only in-frame clones and is missing some. That table furnishes V, J and clone size, whereas the DNA furnished D and trimming. The sample gives 30,000 or so clones, around 87% of which show up once; about 14% is in the top ten. This receptor was taken from a man between 60 and 70 years old with active COVID-19. The specimen was peripheral blood. This chain uses TRBV28 with TRBJ1-1, with no clear D. The CDR3 is CASSTPNKNTEAFF. The CDR3 nucleotides read TGTGCCAGCAGTACCCCAAACAAGAACACTGAAGCTTTCTTT.